In its sample, the clone carrying this TCR beta chain was seen once. These data come from a study of blood T cell repertoires in COVID-19. Study at large: The samples span acute and convalescent COVID-19 from the United States, Italy and Spain.

V was cut by 0 bases and J by 5 bases, with 7 bases left in between. The CDR3 extends over 13 amino acids. Looked up from germline, CDR1 is SGHNT and CDR2 is YENEEA. Sequenced by immunoSEQ multiplex PCR; TCRdb stores in-frame clones only, minus some. The sample contains fewer than 450,000 clones, about 90% of which appear only once. This chain connects TRBV11-3 to TRBJ2-5; possibly TRBD1 for D (6 bases). The sequencing input was PBMCs or T cells enriched from blood (not recorded which). The receptor comes from a young woman who had recovered from COVID-19. The CDR3 coding sequence is TGTGCCAGCAGCTTAGAGCAGGGGGAGACCCAGTACTTC. Encoded protein: CASSLEQGETQYF.